This entry features one TCR beta chain sequence. Its antigen is undetermined. CDR1 DFQATT and CDR2 SNEGSKA come from the germline V gene (reference sequence). The CDR3 contains 15 residues. These data are taken from a study of CXCR3-negative and CXCR3-positive naive CD8 T cells. The study's findings and limits: Comparably high diversity was seen in both naive subsets, and much lower diversity in memory CD8+ cells. Cryopreserved cells partially lost CXCR3 expression, and fresh PBMCs were used in most assays. A higher hydrophobicity marked the TRB CDR3s of CXCR3-positive naive cells versus CXCR3-negative naive cells.

UMI labels and 5' RACE were used to prepare the TRB cDNA libraries. From its re-call of the 5' RACE reads, TCRdb lists each CDR3 protein once, without DNA. The repertoire table contains 100,000 or so distinct CDR3 sequences. The source is a human donor in good health. Some clones in this sample may be carry-over from other donors' samples. Sequences were obtained from naive CXCR3+ CD8+ T cells from blood. Regarding subset: CD45RO-CCR7+CD27+CD95- naive CD8+ T cells expressing CXCR3 (TNR3+). The chain has TRBV20-1 and TRBJ1-3. CDR3 sequence: CSARVWQSTGNTIYF.